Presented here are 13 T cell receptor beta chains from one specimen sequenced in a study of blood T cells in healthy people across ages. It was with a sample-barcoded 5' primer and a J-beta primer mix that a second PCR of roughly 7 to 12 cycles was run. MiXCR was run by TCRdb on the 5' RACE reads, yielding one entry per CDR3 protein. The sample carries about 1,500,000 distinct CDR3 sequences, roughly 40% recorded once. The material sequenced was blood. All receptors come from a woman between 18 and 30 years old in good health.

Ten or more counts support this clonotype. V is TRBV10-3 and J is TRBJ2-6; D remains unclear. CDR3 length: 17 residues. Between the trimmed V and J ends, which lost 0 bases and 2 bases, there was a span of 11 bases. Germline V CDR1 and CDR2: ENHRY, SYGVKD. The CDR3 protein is CAISESPVAAGANVLTF. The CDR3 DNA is TGTGCCATCAGTGAGTCCCCCGTCGCCGCTGGGGCCAACGTCCTGACTTTC.

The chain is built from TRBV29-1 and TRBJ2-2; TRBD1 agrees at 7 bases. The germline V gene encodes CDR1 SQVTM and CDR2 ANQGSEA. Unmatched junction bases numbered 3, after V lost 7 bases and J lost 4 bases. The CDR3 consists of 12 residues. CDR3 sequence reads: CSGGTATGELFF. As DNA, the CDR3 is TGCAGCGGGGGGACAGCCACCGGGGAGCTGTTTTTT.

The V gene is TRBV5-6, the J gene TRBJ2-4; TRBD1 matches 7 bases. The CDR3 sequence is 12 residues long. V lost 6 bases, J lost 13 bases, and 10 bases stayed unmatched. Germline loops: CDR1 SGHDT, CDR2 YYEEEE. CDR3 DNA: TGTGCCAGCACGCTACAGGGGAAAGAGCAGTACTTC. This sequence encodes CASTLQGKEQYF. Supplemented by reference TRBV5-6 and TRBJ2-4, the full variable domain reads DAGVTQSPTHLIKTRGQQVTLRCSPKSGHDTVSWYQQALGQGPQFIFQYYEEEERQRGNFPDRFSGHQFPNYSSELNVNALLLGDSALYLCASTLQGKEQYFGAGTRLSVL.

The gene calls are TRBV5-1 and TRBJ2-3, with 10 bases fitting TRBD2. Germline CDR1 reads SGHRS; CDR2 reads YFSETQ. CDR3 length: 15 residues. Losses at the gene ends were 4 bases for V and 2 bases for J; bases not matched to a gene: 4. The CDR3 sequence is CASSITSGDTDTQYF. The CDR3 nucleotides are TGCGCCAGCAGCATAACTAGCGGGGACACAGATACGCAGTATTTT. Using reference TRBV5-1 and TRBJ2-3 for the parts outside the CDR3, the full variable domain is KAGVTQTPRYLIKTRGQQVTLSCSPISGHRSVSWYQQTPGQGLQFLFEYFSETQRNKGNFPGRFSGRQFSNSRSEMNVSTLELGDSALYLCASSITSGDTDTQYFGPGTRLTVL.

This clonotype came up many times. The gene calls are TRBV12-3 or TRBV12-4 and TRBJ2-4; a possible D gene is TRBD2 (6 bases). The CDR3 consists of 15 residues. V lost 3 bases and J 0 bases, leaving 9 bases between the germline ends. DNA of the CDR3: TGTGCCAGCAGTTTGAGCGGGCTAGCCAAAAACATTCAGTACTTC. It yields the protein CASSLSGLAKNIQYF.

In DNA, the CDR3 is TGTGCCAGCAGCAACGGCCCTTATCCAAGCACACACACTGAAGCTTTCTTT. Its translation is CASSNGPYPSTHTEAFF. The chain links TRBV21-1 to TRBJ1-1. TRBV21-1 is a documented pseudogene. This CDR3 is built from 17 residues.

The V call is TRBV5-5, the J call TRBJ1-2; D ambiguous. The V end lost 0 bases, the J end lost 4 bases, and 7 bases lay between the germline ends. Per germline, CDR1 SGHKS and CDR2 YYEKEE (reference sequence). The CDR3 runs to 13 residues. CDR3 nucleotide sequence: TGTGCCAGCAGCTTGGAACCGTCCTATGGCTACACCTTC. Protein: CASSLEPSYGYTF.

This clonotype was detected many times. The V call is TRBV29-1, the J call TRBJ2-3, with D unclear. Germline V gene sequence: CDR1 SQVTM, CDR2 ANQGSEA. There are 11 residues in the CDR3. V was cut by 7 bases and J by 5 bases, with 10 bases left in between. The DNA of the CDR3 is TGCAGCGCTCCGAACGGAGATACGCAGTATTTT. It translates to CSAPNGDTQYF.

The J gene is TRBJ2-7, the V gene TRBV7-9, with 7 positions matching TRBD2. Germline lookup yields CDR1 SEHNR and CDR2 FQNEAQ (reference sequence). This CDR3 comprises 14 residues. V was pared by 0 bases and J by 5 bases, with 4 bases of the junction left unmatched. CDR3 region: CASSLAGGTDEQYF. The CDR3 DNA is TGTGCCAGCAGCTTAGCGGGAGGGACCGACGAGCAGTACTTC.

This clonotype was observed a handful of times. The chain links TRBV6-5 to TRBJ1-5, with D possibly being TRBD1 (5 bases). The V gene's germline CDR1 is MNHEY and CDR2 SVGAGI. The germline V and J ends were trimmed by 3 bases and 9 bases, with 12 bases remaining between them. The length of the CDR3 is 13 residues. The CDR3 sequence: CASSYGTQRPQHF. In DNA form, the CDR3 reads TGTGCCAGCAGTTATGGGACTCAGCGGCCCCAGCATTTT.

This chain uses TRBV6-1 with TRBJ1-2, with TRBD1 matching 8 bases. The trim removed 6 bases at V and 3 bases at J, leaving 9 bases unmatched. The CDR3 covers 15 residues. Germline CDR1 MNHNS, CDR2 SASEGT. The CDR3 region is CASSLGQGEYYGYTF. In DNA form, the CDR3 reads TGTGCCAGCAGCCTCGGACAGGGAGAGTACTATGGCTACACCTTC.

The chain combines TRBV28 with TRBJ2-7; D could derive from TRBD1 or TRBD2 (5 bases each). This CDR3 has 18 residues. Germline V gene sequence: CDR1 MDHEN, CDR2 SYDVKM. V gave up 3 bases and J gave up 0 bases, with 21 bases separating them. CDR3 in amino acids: CASSLGQDIVRGSYEQYF. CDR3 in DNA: TGTGCCAGCAGTTTGGGGCAGGATATTGTACGGGGCTCCTACGAGCAGTACTTC.

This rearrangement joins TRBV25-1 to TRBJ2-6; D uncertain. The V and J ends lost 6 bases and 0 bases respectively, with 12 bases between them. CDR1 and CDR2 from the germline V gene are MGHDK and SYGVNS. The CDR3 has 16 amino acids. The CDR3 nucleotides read TGTGCCAGCAGCCCAAAAGAGAGCTCTGGGGCCAACGTCCTGACTTTC. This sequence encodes CASSPKESSGANVLTF.